This TCR beta chain was recorded in a study of T cell repertoires in cytomegalovirus infection. Study-level information: An indication of both CMV infection and matching HLA type came from public TCR beta signatures.

Study-wide results and caveats: Pooled public TCR beta family frequency picked out CMV carriers with the relevant HLA. Dominant in the ex vivo response were TCR beta clonotypes restricted by HLA-C and specific for CMV.

With respect to this clonotype: The antigen remains undetermined.

TCRdb passed the reads through MiXCR, listing each CDR3 protein once. Of 630,000 or so distinct CDR3 sequences listed, 24% were seen once; the top ten hold under 8.5%. The CDR3 covers 14 residues. Germline V lookup: CDR1 SGHDT, CDR2 YYEEEE. With 1 base removed from V and 5 bases from J, the gap between germline ends came to 10 bases. The sequencing sample was made of CD8+ T cells from PBMCs. This clonotype originated in a human donor in good health (CMV status not recorded). Some clones in this sample may be carry-over from other donors' samples. The chain is built from TRBV5-6 and TRBJ2-1; possibly TRBD2 for D (6 bases). CDR3 nucleotides: TGTGCCAGCAGCTTGACGGGAGTCAACAATGAGCAGTTCTTC. Translated: CASSLTGVNNEQFF.